These T cell receptor beta chains were read from a single sample in a study of technical replicates of blood from a few donors. Only in-frame clones appear in the TCRdb table, and some are missing; sequencing was by immunoSEQ multiplex PCR. This sample has 75,000 to 90,000 clones, with 96% found just once. The sequenced material came from T cells isolated from PBMCs. The source of these receptors is a human donor in good health. Each CDR3 is given with its conserved first and last residue. D genes are given only for firm matches. A row's size may be missing; if present it is once, few, many or a size class.

v_call	clone_size	d_call	j_call	cdr3_length	cdr3_aa	cdr3_nt
TRBV4-3	-	-	TRBJ2-7	13	CASSQLSGYEQYF	TGCGCCAGCAGCCAACTATCGGGCTACGAGCAGTACTTC
TRBV5-1	-	TRBD1	TRBJ1-1	14	CASSGRQGALEAFF	TGCGCCAGCAGCGGTAGACAGGGGGCCCTTGAAGCTTTCTTT
TRBV5-1	-	TRBD2	TRBJ2-1	14	CASSFPSGGNEQFF	TGCGCCAGCAGCTTTCCTAGCGGGGGCAATGAGCAGTTCTTC
TRBV5-1	-	-	TRBJ2-2	14	CASSGPTETGELFF	TGCGCCAGCAGCGGACCGACAGAAACCGGGGAGCTGTTTTTT
TRBV19	-	-	TRBJ1-3	15	CASSKGHNSGNTIYF	TGTGCCAGTAGTAAGGGACATAACTCTGGAAACACCATATATTTT
TRBV11-2	-	TRBD2	TRBJ2-5	18	CASSLVPTSGRVVETQYF	TGTGCCAGCAGCTTAGTCCCCACTAGCGGGAGGGTCGTTGAGACCCAGTACTTC
TRBV28	-	-	TRBJ1-3	11	CASSEGNTIYF	TGTGCCAGCAGTGAGGGAAACACCATATATTTT
TRBV25-1	-	TRBD1	TRBJ2-7	15	CASSLLGTGAYEQYF	TGTGCCAGCAGCCTCCTCGGGACAGGGGCCTACGAGCAGTACTTC
TRBV13	-	-	TRBJ1-1	13	CASSPAGNTEAFF	TGTGCCAGCAGCCCTGCGGGGAACACTGAAGCTTTCTTT
TRBV28	-	TRBD1	TRBJ2-7	15	CASSPGDSPGYEQYF	TGTGCCAGCAGTCCCGGGGACAGCCCCGGCTACGAGCAGTACTTC
TRBV27	-	TRBD1	TRBJ2-1	14	CASSDRDRRNEQFF	TGTGCCAGCAGTGACAGGGACCGGCGCAATGAGCAGTTCTTC
TRBV19	-	TRBD2	TRBJ2-7	15	CASSQEREVSYEQYF	TGTGCCAGTAGCCAGGAACGGGAGGTCTCCTACGAGCAGTACTTC
TRBV2	-	-	TRBJ1-2	13	CASSVSTGYGYTF	TGTGCCAGCAGTGTATCCACGGGCTATGGCTACACCTTC
TRBV11-1	-	TRBD2	TRBJ2-5	14	CASSLGLALETQYF	TGTGCCAGCAGCCTCGGACTAGCGTTGGAGACCCAGTACTTC
TRBV29-1	-	-	TRBJ1-4	13	CSVLQGSSGKLFF	TGCAGCGTTTTACAGGGATCATCAGGAAAACTGTTTTTT
TRBV30	-	-	TRBJ2-7	14	CAWTVGLGSYEQYF	TGTGCCTGGACAGTGGGGCTGGGGTCCTACGAGCAGTACTTC
TRBV7-8	-	-	TRBJ1-1	13	CASSLGTDLEAFF	TGTGCCAGCAGCTTGGGGACTGACCTAGAAGCTTTCTTT
TRBV6-5	-	TRBD2	TRBJ2-1	14	CASSLSGRADREFF	TGTGCCAGCTCCCTCAGCGGGAGGGCCGATCGGGAGTTCTTC
TRBV6-1	-	-	TRBJ1-2	14	CASSARQENYGYTF	TGTGCCAGCAGCGCCCGACAGGAAAACTATGGCTACACCTTC
TRBV11-3	-	-	TRBJ2-1	12	CASSLDPDAQFF	TGTGCCAGCAGCTTAGATCCAGATGCGCAGTTCTTC
TRBV25-1	once	-	TRBJ2-2	16	CASSEYPGQNTGELFF	TGTGCCAGCAGTGAATACCCGGGACAAAACACCGGGGAGCTGTTTTTT
TRBV9	-	TRBD2	TRBJ2-5	14	CASSPGTSGETQYF	TGTGCCAGCAGCCCTGGGACTAGCGGAGAGACCCAGTACTTC
TRBV7-2	-	-	TRBJ1-5	14	CASSPNRGGEPQHF	TGTGCCAGCAGCCCGAACCGTGGGGGCGAGCCCCAGCATTTT
TRBV27	-	-	TRBJ1-1	13	CASGVWGPGEAFF	TGTGCCAGCGGCGTATGGGGCCCAGGGGAAGCTTTCTTT
TRBV11-3	-	-	TRBJ1-1	14	CASSSGVGNTEAFF	TGTGCCAGCAGCAGCGGGGTCGGGAACACTGAAGCTTTCTTT
TRBV6-5	-	-	TRBJ2-7	15	CASSYSIPSLYEQYF	TGTGCCAGCAGTTACTCGATCCCCTCACTTTACGAGCAGTACTTC
TRBV13	once	TRBD2	TRBJ2-7	16	CASSPGLAGTNYEQYF	TGTGCCAGCAGCCCGGGACTAGCGGGAACCAATTACGAGCAGTACTTC
TRBV6-9	-	TRBD2	TRBJ2-7	13	CASSSGGSYEQYF	TGTGCCAGCAGTTCGGGAGGGAGCTACGAGCAGTACTTC
TRBV7-9	-	TRBD1	TRBJ1-5	16	CASSRQGPLPNQPQHF	TGTGCCAGCAGCCGACAGGGGCCGCTGCCCAATCAGCCCCAGCATTTT
TRBV7-3	-	-	TRBJ2-5	15	CASSFASSGSETQYF	TGTGCCAGCAGCTTTGCCTCCTCTGGCTCGGAGACCCAGTACTTC
TRBV7-2	-	-	TRBJ2-1	14	CASSFRREPPEQFF	TGTGCCAGCAGCTTTCGTCGGGAGCCCCCTGAGCAGTTCTTC
TRBV18	-	TRBD1	TRBJ2-5	14	CASSPPTGKETQYF	TGTGCCAGCTCACCCCCGACAGGGAAAGAGACCCAGTACTTC
TRBV6-1	-	-	TRBJ1-2	13	CASRGDTGHGYTF	TGTGCCAGCAGGGGCGACACCGGTCATGGCTACACCTTC
TRBV4-2	-	TRBD1	TRBJ1-1	16	CASSYGTGIANTEAFF	TGTGCCAGCAGCTACGGGACAGGAATAGCGAACACTGAAGCTTTCTTT
TRBV9	few	TRBD1	TRBJ1-1	11	CASTGGPEAFF	TGTGCCAGCACAGGGGGTCCTGAAGCTTTCTTT
TRBV6-5	-	TRBD2	TRBJ2-2	15	CASSSTTSGTGELFF	TGTGCCAGCAGTTCAACGACTAGCGGCACCGGGGAGCTGTTTTTT
TRBV7-9	-	TRBD2	TRBJ2-1	18	CASSSRRLAGGSWNEQFF	TGTGCCAGCAGCTCAAGAAGACTAGCGGGAGGCTCTTGGAATGAGCAGTTCTTC
TRBV21-1	-	-	TRBJ2-1	19	CASSTNPGLAGVDFNEQFF	TGTGCCAGCAGCACTAACCCCGGACTAGCGGGAGTTGATTTCAATGAGCAGTTCTTC
TRBV5-4	-	TRBD1	TRBJ2-5	14	CASSSGTAPETQYF	TGTGCCAGCAGCTCCGGGACAGCACCAGAGACCCAGTACTTC